This T cell receptor beta chain was retrieved from a study of early T cells in non-severe SARS-CoV-2 infection. One entry per CDR3 protein, called by TCRdb with MiXCR from the 5' RACE reads. The sample lists tens of thousands of distinct CDR3 sequences; roughly 10% were seen once. Germline CDR1 and CDR2: SSHAT and FNYEAQ (reference sequence). The CDR3 is made up of 14 amino acids. This clonotype was found a few times. The junction departs from germline at one end; a sequencing error may be responsible. Sequencing was performed on whole blood. The chain links TRBV7-7 to TRBJ2-5; 8 nucleotides align to TRBD1. The sequence derives from an adult who was a healthcare worker with PCR-confirmed SARS-CoV-2 infection or an uninfected control (not recorded which). The CDR3: CASSRQGPGETQYF. The CDR3, as DNA: TGTGCTAGCAGCCGACAGGGGCCGGGAGAGACCCAGTACTTC.